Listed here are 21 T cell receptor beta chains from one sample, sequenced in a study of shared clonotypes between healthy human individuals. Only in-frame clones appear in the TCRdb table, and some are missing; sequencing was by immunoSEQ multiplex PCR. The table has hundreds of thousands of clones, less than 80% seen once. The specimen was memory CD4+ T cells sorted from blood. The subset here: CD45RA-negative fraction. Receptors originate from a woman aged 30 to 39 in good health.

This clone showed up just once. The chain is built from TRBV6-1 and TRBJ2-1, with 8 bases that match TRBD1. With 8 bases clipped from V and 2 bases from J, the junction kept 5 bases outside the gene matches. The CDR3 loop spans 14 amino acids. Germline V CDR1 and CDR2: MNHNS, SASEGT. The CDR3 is CASGRTGPYNEQFF. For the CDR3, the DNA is TGTGCCAGCGGCCGGACAGGGCCCTACAATGAGCAGTTCTTC.

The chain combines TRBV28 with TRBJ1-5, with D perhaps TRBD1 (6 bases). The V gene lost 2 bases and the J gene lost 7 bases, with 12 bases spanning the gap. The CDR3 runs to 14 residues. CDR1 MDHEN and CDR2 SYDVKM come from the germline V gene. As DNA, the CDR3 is TGTGCCAGCAGTTTAGGAGGGGGAGGGCAGCCCCAGCATTTT. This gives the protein CASSLGGGGQPQHF.

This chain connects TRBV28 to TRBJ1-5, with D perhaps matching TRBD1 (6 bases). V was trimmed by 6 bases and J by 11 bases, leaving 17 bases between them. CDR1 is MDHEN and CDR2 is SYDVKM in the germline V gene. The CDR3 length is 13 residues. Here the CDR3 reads CASSGQFDLAQHF. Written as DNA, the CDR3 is TGTGCCAGCAGCGGACAGTTCGACTTGGCCCAGCATTTT.

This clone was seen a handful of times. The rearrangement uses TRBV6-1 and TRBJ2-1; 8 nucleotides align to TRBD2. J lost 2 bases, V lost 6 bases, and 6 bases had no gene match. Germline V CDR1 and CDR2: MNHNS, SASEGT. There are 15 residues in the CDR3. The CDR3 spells CASRHRLATYNEQFF. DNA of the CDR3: TGTGCCAGCAGACACCGACTAGCGACCTACAATGAGCAGTTCTTC.

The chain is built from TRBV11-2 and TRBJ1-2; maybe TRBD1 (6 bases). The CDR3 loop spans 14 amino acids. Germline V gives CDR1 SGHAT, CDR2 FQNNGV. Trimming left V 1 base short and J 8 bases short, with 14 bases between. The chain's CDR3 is CASSLGREGDGYTF. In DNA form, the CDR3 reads TGTGCCAGCAGCTTAGGGCGGGAGGGGGACGGCTACACCTTC. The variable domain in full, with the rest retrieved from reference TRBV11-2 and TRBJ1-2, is EAGVAQSPRYKIIEKRQSVAFWCNPISGHATLYWYQQILGQGPKLLIQFQNNGVVDDSQLPKDRFSAERLKGVDSTLKIQPAKLEDSAVYLCASSLGREGDGYTFGSGTRLTVV.

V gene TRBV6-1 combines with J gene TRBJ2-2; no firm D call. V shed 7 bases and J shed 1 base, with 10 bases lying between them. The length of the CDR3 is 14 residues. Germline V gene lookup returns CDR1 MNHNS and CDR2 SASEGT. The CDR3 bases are TGTGCCAGCAAGTCGGGCGTGAACACCGGGGAGCTGTTTTTT. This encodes CASKSGVNTGELFF.

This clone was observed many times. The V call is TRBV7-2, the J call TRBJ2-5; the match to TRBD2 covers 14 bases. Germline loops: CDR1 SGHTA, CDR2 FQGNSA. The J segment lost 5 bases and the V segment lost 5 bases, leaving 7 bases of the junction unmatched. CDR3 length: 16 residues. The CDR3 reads CASSEGGLAGVETQYF. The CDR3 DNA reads TGTGCCAGCAGCGAGGGGGGACTAGCGGGAGTGGAGACCCAGTACTTC.

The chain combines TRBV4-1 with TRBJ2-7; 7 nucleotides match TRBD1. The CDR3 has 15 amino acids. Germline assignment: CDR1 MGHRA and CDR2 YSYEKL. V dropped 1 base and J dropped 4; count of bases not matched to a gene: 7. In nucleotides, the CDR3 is TGCGCCAGCAGCCAAGTTGACAGGGCCACTTACGAGCAGTACTTC. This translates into CASSQVDRATYEQYF.

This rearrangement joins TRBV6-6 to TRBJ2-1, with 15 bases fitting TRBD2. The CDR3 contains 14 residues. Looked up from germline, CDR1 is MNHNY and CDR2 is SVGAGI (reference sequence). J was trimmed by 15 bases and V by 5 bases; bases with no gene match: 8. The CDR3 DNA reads TGTGCCAGCAGTCAAGGACTAGCGGGAGGGCCTATGTTCTTC. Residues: CASSQGLAGGPMFF.

CDR3 loop: CSVRKAGAAYEQYF. The CDR3 DNA is TGCAGCGTTAGAAAAGCGGGAGCGGCCTACGAGCAGTACTTC. The chain recombines TRBV29-1 with TRBJ2-7; 8 positions agree with TRBD2. Germline V CDR1 and CDR2: SQVTM, ANQGSEA. The CDR3 consists of 14 residues. V was clipped by 5 bases and J by 2 bases; unmatched bases: 8.

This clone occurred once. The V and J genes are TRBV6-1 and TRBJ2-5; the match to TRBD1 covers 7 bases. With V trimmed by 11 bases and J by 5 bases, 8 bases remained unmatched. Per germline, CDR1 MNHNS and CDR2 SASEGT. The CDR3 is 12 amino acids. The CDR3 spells CAAMRGRETQYF. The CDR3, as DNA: TGTGCCGCAATGAGGGGGCGGGAGACCCAGTACTTC.

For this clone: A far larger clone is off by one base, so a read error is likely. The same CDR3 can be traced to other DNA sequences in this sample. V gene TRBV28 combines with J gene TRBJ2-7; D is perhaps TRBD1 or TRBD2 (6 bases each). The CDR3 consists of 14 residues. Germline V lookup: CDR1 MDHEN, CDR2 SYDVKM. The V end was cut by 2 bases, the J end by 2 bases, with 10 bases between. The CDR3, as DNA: TGTGCCAGCAGTTTAGTGGGGGGCCCCTACGAGCAGTACTTC. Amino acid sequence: CASSLVGGPYEQYF. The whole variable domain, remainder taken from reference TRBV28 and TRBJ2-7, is DVKVTQSSRYLVKRTGEKVFLECVQDMDHENMFWYRQDPGLGLRLIYFSYDVKMKEKGDIPEGYSVSREKKERFSLILESASTNQTSMYLCASSLVGGPYEQYFGPGTRLTVT.

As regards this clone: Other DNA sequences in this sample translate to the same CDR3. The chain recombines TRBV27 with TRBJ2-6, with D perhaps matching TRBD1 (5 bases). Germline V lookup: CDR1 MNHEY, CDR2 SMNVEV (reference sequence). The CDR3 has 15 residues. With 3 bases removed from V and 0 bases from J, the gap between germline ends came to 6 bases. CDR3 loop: CASSFRDSGANVLTF. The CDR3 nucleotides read TGTGCCAGCAGTTTCAGGGACTCTGGGGCCAACGTCCTGACTTTC.

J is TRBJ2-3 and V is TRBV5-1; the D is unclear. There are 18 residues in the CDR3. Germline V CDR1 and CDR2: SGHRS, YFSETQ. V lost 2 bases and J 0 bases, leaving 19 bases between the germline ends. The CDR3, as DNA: TGCGCCAGCAGCTTTAGGGCAGAGAAACGAAAAAGCACAGATACGCAGTATTTT. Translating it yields CASSFRAEKRKSTDTQYF.

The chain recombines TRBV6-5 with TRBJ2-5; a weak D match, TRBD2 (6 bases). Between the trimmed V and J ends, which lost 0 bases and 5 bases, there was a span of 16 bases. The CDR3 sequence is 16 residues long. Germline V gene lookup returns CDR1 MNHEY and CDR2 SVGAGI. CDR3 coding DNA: TGTGCCAGCAGTTACTCGTATGCGGGAACGAGCGAGACCCAGTACTTC. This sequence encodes CASSYSYAGTSETQYF.

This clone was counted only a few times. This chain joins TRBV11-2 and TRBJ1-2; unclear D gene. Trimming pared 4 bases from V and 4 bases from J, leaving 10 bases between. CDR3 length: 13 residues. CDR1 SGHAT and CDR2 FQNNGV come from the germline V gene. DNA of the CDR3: TGTGCCAGCAGCTATGCGACAATCTATGGCTACACCTTC. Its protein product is CASSYATIYGYTF. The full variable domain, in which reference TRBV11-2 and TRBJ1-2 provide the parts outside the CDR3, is EAGVAQSPRYKIIEKRQSVAFWCNPISGHATLYWYQQILGQGPKLLIQFQNNGVVDDSQLPKDRFSAERLKGVDSTLKIQPAKLEDSAVYLCASSYATIYGYTFGSGTRLTVV.

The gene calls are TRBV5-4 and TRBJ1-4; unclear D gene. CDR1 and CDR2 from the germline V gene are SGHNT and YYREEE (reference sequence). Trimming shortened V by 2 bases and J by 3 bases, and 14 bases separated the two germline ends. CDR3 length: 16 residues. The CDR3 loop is CASSFTAGSANEKLFF. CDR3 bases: TGTGCCAGCAGCTTTACCGCGGGGAGTGCTAATGAAAAACTGTTTTTT.

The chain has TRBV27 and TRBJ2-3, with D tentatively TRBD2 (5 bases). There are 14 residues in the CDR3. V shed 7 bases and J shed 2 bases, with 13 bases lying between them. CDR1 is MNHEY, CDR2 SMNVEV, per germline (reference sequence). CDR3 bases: TGTGCCAGCACCAGCGGATTCTCCACAGATACGCAGTATTTT. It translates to CASTSGFSTDTQYF.

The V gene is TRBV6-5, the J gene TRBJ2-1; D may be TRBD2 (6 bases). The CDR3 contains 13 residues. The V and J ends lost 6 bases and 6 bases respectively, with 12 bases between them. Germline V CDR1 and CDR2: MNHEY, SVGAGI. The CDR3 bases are TGTGCCAGCAGGACCGGGACTGCCAATGAGCAGTTCTTC. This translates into CASRTGTANEQFF.

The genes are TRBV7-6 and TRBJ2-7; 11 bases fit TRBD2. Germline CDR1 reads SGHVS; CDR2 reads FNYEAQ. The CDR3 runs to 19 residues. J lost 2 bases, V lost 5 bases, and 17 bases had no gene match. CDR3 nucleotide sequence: TGTGCCAGCAGCCCTAGCGGCCCGGGTCTAGCGGGAGGCCCCTACGAGCAGTACTTC. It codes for CASSPSGPGLAGGPYEQYF.

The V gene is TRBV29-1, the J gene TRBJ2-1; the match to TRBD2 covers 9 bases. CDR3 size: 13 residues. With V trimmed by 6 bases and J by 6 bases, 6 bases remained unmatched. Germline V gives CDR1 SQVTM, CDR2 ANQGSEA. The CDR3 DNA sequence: TGCAGCGTACAGGGACTAGCCTTCAATGAGCAGTTCTTC. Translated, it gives CSVQGLAFNEQFF.